This T cell receptor beta chain is from a study of beta chain features in type 1 diabetes. Findings and caveats of the study: TCRB CDR3s were moderately but significantly shorter in Type 1 diabetes patients in all four CD4+ subsets.

Investigators reverse transcribed all isolated RNA, so they sequenced expressed TCRB transcripts. Using immunoSEQ multiplex PCR, the repertoire was profiled, and TCRdb retains in-frame clones only, with some absent. Of 240,000 or so clones in the sample, roughly 21% were seen once. Germline V lookup: CDR1 LGHNA, CDR2 YNFKEQ. The CDR3 extends over 15 amino acids. V was clipped by 3 bases and J by 2 bases, with 10 bases between them. Of note for this clone: Its antigen is currently unknown.

This chain connects TRBV4-2 to TRBJ2-2, with D unresolved. This sequence originates from a woman between 40 and 50 years old with type 1 diabetes. The source material was naive CD4+ T cells from blood. CDR3 coding DNA: TGTGCCAGCAGCCACGGAGATCTCAACACCGGGGAGCTGTTTTTT. Encoded protein: CASSHGDLNTGELFF.